A single sample gave rise to the 5 T cell receptor beta chains below, sequenced in a study of CD8+ T cells in alopecia areata. RNA, once extracted, was reverse transcribed into cDNA for use as the sequencing template. Only in-frame clones appear in the TCRdb table, and some are missing; sequencing was by immunoSEQ multiplex PCR. Found here are around 100,000 clones, approximately 54% of them singletons; the top ten hold 9% to 15%. Treatment specified: oral pan-JAK inhibitor, 5-10 mg twice daily. Material: CD8+ T cells sorted from blood, obtained at week 24, from a patient treated with tofacitinib. The receptors were gathered from a human donor with alopecia areata.

The chain carries TRBV15 and TRBJ2-3; D remains unclear. Per germline, CDR1 LNHNV and CDR2 YYDKDF (reference sequence). V was clipped by 6 bases and J by 2 bases, with 9 bases between them. CDR3 length: 13 amino acids. The CDR3 DNA sequence: TGTGCCACCAGTGCGCGGATCACAGATACGCAGTATTTT. This translates into CATSARITDTQYF.

This clone was found a few times. The V and J genes are TRBV19 and TRBJ1-1; D is unresolved. This CDR3 region has 12 residues. The germline gives CDR1 LNHDA, CDR2 SQIVND (reference sequence). The V and J ends lost 4 bases and 1 base respectively, with 4 bases between them. The CDR3 bases are TGTGCCAGTAGTACGGGGAACACTGAAGCTTTCTTT. It codes for CASSTGNTEAFF.

The chain combines TRBV13 with TRBJ2-7; 10 nucleotides line up with TRBD1. CDR3 length equals 15 residues. V gave up 5 bases and J gave up 3 bases; unmatched junction bases: 7. The germline CDR1 and CDR2 sequences are PRHDT and FYEKMQ (reference sequence). The CDR3 reads CASSRSGTGVYEQYF. CDR3 DNA sequence: TGTGCCAGCAGCCGAAGCGGGACAGGGGTCTACGAGCAGTACTTC.

The chain employs TRBV2 and TRBJ1-1; D may be TRBD1 (5 bases). CDR1 and CDR2 (germline): SNHLY, FYNNEI. Between the trimmed V and J ends, which lost 11 bases and 5 bases, there was a span of 15 bases. CDR3 length equals 12 residues. The CDR3, as DNA: TGTGCCGCCACCTCCGCAGGGACTGAAGCTTTCTTT. Its translation is CAATSAGTEAFF.

The V gene is TRBV27, the J gene TRBJ2-1; 7 nucleotides agree with TRBD1. The germline CDR1 and CDR2 sequences are MNHEY and SMNVEV (reference sequence). V trimming: 4 bases; J trimming: 6 bases; junction bases outside the gene matches: 3. The CDR3 is 13 amino acids. CDR3 region: CASSSTGPNEQFF. CDR3 nucleotide sequence: TGTGCCAGCAGTTCGACAGGGCCCAATGAGCAGTTCTTC.